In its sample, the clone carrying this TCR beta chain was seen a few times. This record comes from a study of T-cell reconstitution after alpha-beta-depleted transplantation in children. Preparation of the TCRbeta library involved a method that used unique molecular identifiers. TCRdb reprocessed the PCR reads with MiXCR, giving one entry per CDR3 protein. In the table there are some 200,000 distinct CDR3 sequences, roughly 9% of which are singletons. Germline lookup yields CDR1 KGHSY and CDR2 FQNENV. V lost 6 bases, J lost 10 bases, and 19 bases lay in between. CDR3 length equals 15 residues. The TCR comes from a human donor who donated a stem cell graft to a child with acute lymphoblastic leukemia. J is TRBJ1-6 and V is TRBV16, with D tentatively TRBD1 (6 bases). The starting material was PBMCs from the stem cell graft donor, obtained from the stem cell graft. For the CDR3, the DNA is TGTGCCAGCAGTCGAAGTCTAACAGGGAACTCACCCCTCCACTTT. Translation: CASSRSLTGNSPLHF.